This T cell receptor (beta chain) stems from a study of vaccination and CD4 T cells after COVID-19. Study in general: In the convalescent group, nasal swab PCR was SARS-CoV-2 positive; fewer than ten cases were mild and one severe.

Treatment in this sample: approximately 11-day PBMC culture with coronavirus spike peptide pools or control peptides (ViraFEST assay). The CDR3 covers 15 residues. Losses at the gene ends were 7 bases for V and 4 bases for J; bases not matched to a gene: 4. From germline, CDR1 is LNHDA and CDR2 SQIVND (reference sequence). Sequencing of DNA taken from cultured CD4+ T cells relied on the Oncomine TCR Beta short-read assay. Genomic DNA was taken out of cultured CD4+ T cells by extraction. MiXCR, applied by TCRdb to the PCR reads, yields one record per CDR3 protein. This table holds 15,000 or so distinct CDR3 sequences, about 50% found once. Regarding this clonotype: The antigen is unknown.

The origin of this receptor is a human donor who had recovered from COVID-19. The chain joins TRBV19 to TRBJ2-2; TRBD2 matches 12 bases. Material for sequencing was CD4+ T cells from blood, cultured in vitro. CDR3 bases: TGTGCCAGTACTAGGACTAGCGGGACCACCGGGGAGCTGTTTTTT. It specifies CASTRTSGTTGELFF. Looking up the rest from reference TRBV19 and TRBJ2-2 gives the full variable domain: DGGITQSPKYLFRKEGQNVTLSCEQNLNHDAMYWYRQDPGQGLRLIYYSQIVNDFQKGDIAEGYSVSREKKESFPLTVTSAQKNPTAFYLCASTRTSGTTGELFFGEGSRLTVL.